A selection of T cell receptor beta chains follows, all from one sample in a study of regulatory T cells in long-lasting Graves disease. TCRdb independently ran MiXCR on the multiplex PCR reads; one entry per CDR3 protein. The data contain about 310,000 distinct CDR3 sequences, approximately 20% of them seen just once; the ten biggest clones take up about 61%. The sample consisted of peripheral blood mononuclear cells (PBMCs), taken when the disease was refractory, from a patient treated with antithyroid drugs. The source is a female donor with Graves disease. The CDR3 runs from the conserved cysteine through the conserved F or W. D genes are given only for firm matches. Part of the rows lack a size; the others show once, few, many or a class for expanded clones.

clone_size	d_call	v_call	j_call	cdr3_nt	cdr3_aa
.	.	TRBV7-2	TRBJ2-3	TGTGCCAGCAGCTTAGCGGGCCTCTACACAGATACGCAGTATTTT	CASSLAGLYTDTQYF
many	.	TRBV11-1	TRBJ2-5	TGTGCCAGCAGCTTATCTCCAGGTCCAGAGACCCAGTACTTC	CASSLSPGPETQYF
many	.	TRBV7-2	TRBJ2-4	TGTGCCAGCAGCTTCGCGACGCCGGGGGCCATTCAGTACTTC	CASSFATPGAIQYF
many	.	TRBV12-3/TRBV12-4	TRBJ1-5	TGTGCCAGCAGTAAAATACCTGCGAGCAATCAGCCCCAGCATTTT	CASSKIPASNQPQHF
.	TRBD1	TRBV11-2	TRBJ1-2	TGTGCCAGCAGCTTAGGAGTCGGGACAGGGGGGGGCTACACCTTC	CASSLGVGTGGGYTF
many	.	TRBV5-1	TRBJ1-1	TGCGCCAGCAGGAGGGGGAACACTGAAGCTTTCTTT	CASRRGNTEAFF
many	.	TRBV20-1	TRBJ2-4	TGCAGTGCGTGGCCAAACCTGGAGGCCAAAAACATTCAGTACTTC	CSAWPNLEAKNIQYF
.	TRBD1	TRBV6-1	TRBJ2-5	TGTGCCAGCAGGGCCGACAGGGTCCAAGAGACCCAGTACTTC	CASRADRVQETQYF
few	TRBD1	TRBV7-8	TRBJ1-1	TGTGCCACTTCCCGTAACAGGGGGGCTGGCACTGAAGCTTTCTTT	CATSRNRGAGTEAFF
many	.	TRBV28	TRBJ1-2	TGTGCCAGCAGTTTAACCCGCGGACTATATGGCTACACCTTC	CASSLTRGLYGYTF
many	.	TRBV6-2/TRBV6-3	TRBJ2-7	TGTGCCAGCAGTTACGAGCGGGACAGCTACGAGCAGTACTTC	CASSYERDSYEQYF